This section outlines one T cell receptor beta chain sequence together with its context. Its antigen is unknown. The CDR3 contains 14 residues. Trimming took off 5 bases at V and 4 bases at J, with 14 bases between the two ends. Germline V gene data show CDR1 as MNHEY and CDR2 as SMNVEV (reference sequence). These data are taken from a study of graft-versus-host responses after intestinal transplantation. About the study: Isolated intestinal, liver-intestinal, or multivisceral transplants were what recipients had. Study outcomes and limitations: When patients had graft-donor T cell macrochimerism, their allografts held high graft-versus-host to host-versus-graft clonal ratios. Early post-transplant HvG declines tracked with peak circulating GvH clone levels. GvH clones surfaced in recipient marrow, some emerging earlier in ileum or blood.

Intraepithelial and lamina propria lymphocytes were freed from processed graft tissue. Clones were sequenced by immunoSEQ multiplex PCR, and TCRdb holds only the in-frame ones, with some missing. The sample shows about 15,000 clones, approximately 70% of them seen only once. This receptor was identified in a human patient who received an intestinal transplant, so some T cells may come from the graft donor. The genes are TRBV27 and TRBJ1-1; a possible D gene is TRBD1 (6 bases). The sample consisted of ileum tissue, taken 700 to 800 days after intestinal transplantation. The CDR3 coding sequence is TGTGCCAGCAGTCCCAGGGGTCCTACCACTGAAGCTTTCTTT. It encodes CASSPRGPTTEAFF.